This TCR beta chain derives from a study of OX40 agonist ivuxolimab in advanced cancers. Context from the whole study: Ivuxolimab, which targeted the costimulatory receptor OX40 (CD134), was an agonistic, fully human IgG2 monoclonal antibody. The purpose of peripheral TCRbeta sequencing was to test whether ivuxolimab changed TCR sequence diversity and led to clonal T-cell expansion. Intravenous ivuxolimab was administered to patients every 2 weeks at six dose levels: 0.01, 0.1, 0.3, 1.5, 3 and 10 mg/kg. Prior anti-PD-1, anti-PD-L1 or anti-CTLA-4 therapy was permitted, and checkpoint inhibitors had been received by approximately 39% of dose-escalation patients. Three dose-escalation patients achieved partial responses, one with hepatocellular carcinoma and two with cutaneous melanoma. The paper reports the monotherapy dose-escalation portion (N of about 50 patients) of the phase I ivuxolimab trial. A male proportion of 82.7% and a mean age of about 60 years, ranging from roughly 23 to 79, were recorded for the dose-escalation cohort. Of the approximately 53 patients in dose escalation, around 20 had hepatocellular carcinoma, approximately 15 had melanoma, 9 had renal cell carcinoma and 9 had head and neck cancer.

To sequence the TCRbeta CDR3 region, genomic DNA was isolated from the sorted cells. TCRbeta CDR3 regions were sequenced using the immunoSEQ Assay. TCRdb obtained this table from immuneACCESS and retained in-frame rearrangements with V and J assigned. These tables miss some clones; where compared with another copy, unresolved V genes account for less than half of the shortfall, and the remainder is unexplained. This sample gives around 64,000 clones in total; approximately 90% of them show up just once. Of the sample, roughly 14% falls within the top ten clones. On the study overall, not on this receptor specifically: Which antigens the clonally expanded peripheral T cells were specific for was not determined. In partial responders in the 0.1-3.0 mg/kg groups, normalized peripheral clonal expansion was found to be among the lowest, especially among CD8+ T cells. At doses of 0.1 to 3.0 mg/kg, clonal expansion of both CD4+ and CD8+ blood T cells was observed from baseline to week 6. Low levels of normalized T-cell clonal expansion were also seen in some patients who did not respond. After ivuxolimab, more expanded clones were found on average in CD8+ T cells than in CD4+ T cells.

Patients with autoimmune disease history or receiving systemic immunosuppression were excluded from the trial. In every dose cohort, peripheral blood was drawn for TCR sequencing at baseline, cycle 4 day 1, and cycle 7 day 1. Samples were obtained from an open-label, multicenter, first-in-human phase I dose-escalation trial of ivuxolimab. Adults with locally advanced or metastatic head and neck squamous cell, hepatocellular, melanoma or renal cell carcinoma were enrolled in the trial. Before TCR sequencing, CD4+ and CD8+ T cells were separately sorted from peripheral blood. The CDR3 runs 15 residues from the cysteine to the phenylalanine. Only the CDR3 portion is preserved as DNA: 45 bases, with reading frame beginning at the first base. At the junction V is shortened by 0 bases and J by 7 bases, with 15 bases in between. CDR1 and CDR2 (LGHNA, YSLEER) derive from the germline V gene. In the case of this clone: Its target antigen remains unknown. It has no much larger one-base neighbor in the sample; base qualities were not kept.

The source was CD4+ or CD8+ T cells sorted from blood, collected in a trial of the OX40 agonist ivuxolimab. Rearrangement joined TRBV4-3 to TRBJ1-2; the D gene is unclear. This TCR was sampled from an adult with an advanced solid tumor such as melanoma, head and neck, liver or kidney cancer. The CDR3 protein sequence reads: CASSQDSQTMGGYTF. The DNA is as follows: TGCGCCAGCAGCCAAGATAGCCAGACGATGGGTGGCTACACCTTC.